Sequencing of this T cell receptor beta chain was carried out in a study of blood T cell repertoires in COVID-19. In the study overall: COVID-19 samples from acute and convalescent phases originated in the United States, Italy and Spain. PBMCs, B-cell-depleted T cells, or T cells were the source of the cDNA or gDNA that made up the material.

As processed by the authors: Using reference gene primer amplification, nucleated cell counts were estimated. Assay: immunoSEQ multiplex PCR; the TCRdb copy retains only in-frame clones and omits some. V and J calls and clone size are given by that table; D and trimming were obtained from the DNA. Seen here are 100,000 to 150,000 clones, 70% to 80% observed once, and the top ten hold around 5.9%. This clone appeared a single time. Germline CDR1 is LGHDT and CDR2 is YNNKEL (reference sequence). With 1 base removed from V and 6 bases from J, the gap between germline ends came to 7 bases. The CDR3 is made up of 12 amino acids.

The chain has TRBV3-1 (or the pseudogene TRBV3-2) and TRBJ2-7; D remains unclear. Sequencing input: peripheral blood. This clonotype was obtained from a man between 65 and 80 years old with acute or convalescent COVID-19. The CDR3 DNA reads as TGTGCCAGCAGCCAAGCCCGAGGCGAGCAGTACTTC. Translating it yields CASSQARGEQYF.